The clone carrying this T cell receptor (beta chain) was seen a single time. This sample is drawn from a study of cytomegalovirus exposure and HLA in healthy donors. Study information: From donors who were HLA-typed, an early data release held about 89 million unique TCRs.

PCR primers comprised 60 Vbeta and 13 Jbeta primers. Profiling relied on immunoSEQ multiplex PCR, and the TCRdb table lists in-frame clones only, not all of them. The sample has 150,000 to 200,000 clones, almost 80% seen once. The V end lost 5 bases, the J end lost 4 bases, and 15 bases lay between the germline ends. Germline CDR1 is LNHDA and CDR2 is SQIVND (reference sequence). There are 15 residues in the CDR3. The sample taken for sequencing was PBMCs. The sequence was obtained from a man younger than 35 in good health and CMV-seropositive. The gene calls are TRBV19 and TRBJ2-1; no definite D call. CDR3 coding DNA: TGTGCCAGTAGTCCCACATCCTCAAGTTACAATGAGCAGTTCTTC. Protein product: CASSPTSSSYNEQFF. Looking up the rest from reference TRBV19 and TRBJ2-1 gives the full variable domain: DGGITQSPKYLFRKEGQNVTLSCEQNLNHDAMYWYRQDPGQGLRLIYYSQIVNDFQKGDIAEGYSVSREKKESFPLTVTSAQKNPTAFYLCASSPTSSSYNEQFFGPGTRLTVL.